This T cell receptor beta chain was profiled in a study of Tregs in tolerant kidney transplant recipients. Clones were sequenced by immunoSEQ multiplex PCR, and TCRdb holds only the in-frame ones, with some missing. The sample comprises about 240,000 clones, roughly four fifths of which are singletons, and around 0.61% rests with the top ten. This CDR3 has 13 residues. Germline CDR1 is SGHRS and CDR2 is YFSETQ. Unstimulated regulatory T cells (CD4+CD25+CD127-), CD4+CD25- non-regulatory cells, CD4 and CD8 cells were FACS-sorted from thawed PBMCs. Comment on this clone: The target antigen is unknown. The junction departs from germline at one end; a sequencing error may be responsible.

Study-level findings and limits: Few patients were studied, so findings need validation in larger groups. No direct test of biological reproducibility was done here. Activated donor B cell expansion appeared to reveal the most relevant donor-specific TCRbeta repertoire.

Sequencing was carried out using CD4+ T cells from blood. V gene TRBV5-1 combines with J gene TRBJ2-7; D may correspond to TRBD1 or TRBD2 (5 bases each). This TCR was sampled from a human donor in good health. The CDR3, as DNA: TGCGCCAGCAGCTTGACACCGAGGGGCGAGCTGTACTTC. Protein product: CASSLTPRGELYF. Variable domain in full (rest from reference TRBV5-1 and TRBJ2-7): KAGVTQTPRYLIKTRGQQVTLSCSPISGHRSVSWYQQTPGQGLQFLFEYFSETQRNKGNFPGRFSGRQFSNSRSEMNVSTLELGDSALYLCASSLTPRGELYFGPGTRLTVT.